This TCR beta chain was sequenced for a study of cytomegalovirus exposure and HLA in healthy donors. Points from the study as a whole: In a later analysis, V- and J-gene trimming of beta chains associated with a DCLRE1C missense variant, replicated independently. Most sequenced TCRs were rare (though some public TCRs occurred in many donors). As a later analysis revealed, most CMV-associated TCR beta chains appeared HLA-restricted.

Germline V gene data show CDR1 as MNHNS and CDR2 as SASEGT. The CDR3 runs 13 residues. The V segment lost 7 bases and the J segment 5 bases; nucleotides outside the gene matches: 6. Amplification used 60 Vbeta primers and 13 Jbeta primers. The protocol was immunoSEQ multiplex PCR, while the TCRdb copy is restricted to in-frame clones and leaves out a portion. The sample lists about 150,000 clones; roughly 70% were seen once. On this clone: Its antigen remains unidentified.

This receptor was identified in a man between 25 and 39 years old in good health and CMV-seronegative. The chain combines TRBV6-1 with TRBJ2-5; 8 bases are a match to TRBD2. Sequencing used PBMCs. The DNA of the CDR3 is TGTGCCAGCATCGGGGGGGGCGGGGAGACCCAGTACTTC. This sequence encodes CASIGGGGETQYF.